Listed here are 17 T cell receptor beta chains from one sample, sequenced in a study of T cell repertoires in cytomegalovirus infection. TCRdb reprocessed the reads via MiXCR and lists one record per CDR3 protein. The sample has over 150,000 distinct CDR3 sequences, roughly 17% seen once. The sample consisted of CD8+ T cells from PBMCs. The source is a human donor in good health (CMV status not recorded). Some clones in this sample may be carry-over from other donors' samples.

This clonotype has only a few counts. The rearrangement joins TRBV7-6 to TRBJ1-1; D remains ambiguous. This CDR3 is built from 13 residues. CDR1 SGHVS and CDR2 FNYEAQ come from the germline V gene. V was clipped by 5 bases and J by 0 bases, with 7 bases between them. As DNA, the CDR3 is TGTGCCAGCAGCGACACACTGAACACTGAAGCTTTCTTT. It codes for CASSDTLNTEAFF.

This clonotype was recorded a few times. The V gene is TRBV2, the J gene TRBJ2-7; D ambiguous. V dropped 4 bases and J dropped 0 bases, with 13 bases sitting between them. The CDR3 covers 15 residues. Germline V gene sequence: CDR1 SNHLY, CDR2 FYNNEI. The DNA of the CDR3 is TGTGCCAGCAGTGGTCCCAGCTCCTACTCCTACGAGCAGTACTTC. It specifies CASSGPSSYSYEQYF.

The chain carries TRBV11-2 and TRBJ1-1; TRBD1 agrees at 8 bases. Germline assignment: CDR1 SGHAT and CDR2 FQNNGV. Losses at the gene ends were 0 bases for V and 2 bases for J; bases not matched to a gene: 2. The CDR3 is made up of 15 amino acids. The CDR3 DNA reads as TGTGCCAGCAGCTTAGAGACAGGGGTCAACACTGAAGCTTTCTTT. As protein: CASSLETGVNTEAFF.

Only a few counts were recorded for this clonotype. The rearrangement links TRBV18 to TRBJ2-1; D is ambiguous. Trimming stripped 3 bases from V and 10 bases from J, with 10 bases between. This CDR3 contains 12 residues. Germline V CDR1 and CDR2: KGHSH, LQKENI. The CDR3 spells CASSPKRHEQFF. The DNA for the CDR3 is TGTGCCAGCTCACCCAAAAGACACGAGCAGTTCTTC.

In this sample, this clonotype turned up a few times. The rearrangement uses TRBV28 and TRBJ2-7; D uncertain. The ends were cut back, 5 bases at V and 3 bases at J, with 20 bases in the middle. The CDR3 is made up of 16 amino acids. Germline CDR1 is MDHEN and CDR2 is SYDVKM. The CDR3 is CASSPLSGRIRYEQYF. As DNA, the CDR3 is TGTGCCAGCAGTCCCCTCAGTGGACGGATTCGCTACGAGCAGTACTTC. Filled out from reference TRBV28 and TRBJ2-7, the complete variable domain reads DVKVTQSSRYLVKRTGEKVFLECVQDMDHENMFWYRQDPGLGLRLIYFSYDVKMKEKGDIPEGYSVSREKKERFSLILESASTNQTSMYLCASSPLSGRIRYEQYFGPGTRLTVT.

This rearrangement joins TRBV7-9 to TRBJ1-6, with 7 bases lining up with TRBD1. Trimming cost V 6 bases and J 7 bases; bases outside gene matches: 6. The CDR3 length is 14 residues. In germline, CDR1 is SEHNR, CDR2 FQNEAQ (reference sequence). CDR3 protein: CASSSDRDNSPLHF. CDR3 nucleotide sequence: TGTGCCAGCAGTTCCGACAGGGACAATTCACCCCTCCACTTT.

This chain joins TRBV7-2 and TRBJ1-1; no firm D call. The CDR3 contains 15 residues. The V gene lost 6 bases and the J gene lost 2 bases, with 16 bases spanning the gap. Germline V gene lookup returns CDR1 SGHTA and CDR2 FQGNSA. The CDR3 region has the DNA TGTGCCAGCAGTCCATACGACGGAAGCAACACTGAAGCTTTCTTT. Its translation is CASSPYDGSNTEAFF.

This clonotype was recorded many times. The CDR3 sequence is CASSPSTILWDEQYF. The CDR3 DNA sequence: TGTGCCAGCAGTCCTTCGACAATACTATGGGATGAGCAGTACTTC. This rearrangement joins TRBV28 to TRBJ2-7; D unresolved. Germline values: CDR1 MDHEN, CDR2 SYDVKM. CDR3 size: 15 residues. V was shortened by 5 bases and J by 7 bases, with 21 bases between the two germline ends.

The genes are TRBV15 and TRBJ2-1; 8 nucleotides match TRBD1. The CDR3 runs 15 residues. The V gene's germline CDR1 is LNHNV and CDR2 YYDKDF (reference sequence). V trimming: 4 bases; J trimming: 2 bases; junction bases outside the gene matches: 4. CDR3 DNA: TGTGCCACCAGCACTACAGGGGGGACCTACAATGAGCAGTTCTTC. This sequence encodes CATSTTGGTYNEQFF.

The CDR3 protein is CASWAGTSSYNEQFF. Written as DNA, the CDR3 is TGTGCCAGTTGGGCCGGGACTAGCTCCTACAATGAGCAGTTCTTC. The chain uses TRBV19 and TRBJ2-1; the match to TRBD2 covers 8 bases. In germline, CDR1 is LNHDA, CDR2 SQIVND (reference sequence). CDR3 size: 15 residues. Trimming at V came to 8 bases and at J to 0 bases, leaving 6 bases not matched to a gene. Combining the CDR3 with reference TRBV19 and TRBJ2-1 gives the whole variable domain DGGITQSPKYLFRKEGQNVTLSCEQNLNHDAMYWYRQDPGQGLRLIYYSQIVNDFQKGDIAEGYSVSREKKESFPLTVTSAQKNPTAFYLCASWAGTSSYNEQFFGPGTRLTVL.

V and J are TRBV7-6 and TRBJ1-1, with D unresolved. Germline CDR1 and CDR2: SGHVS and FNYEAQ. The CDR3 contains 13 residues. Trimming took 1 base from V and 5 from J, leaving 8 bases between them. The CDR3 DNA is TGTGCCAGCAGCTTAGGTCCGCCTACTGAAGCTTTCTTT. It specifies CASSLGPPTEAFF.

This rearrangement joins TRBV5-4 to TRBJ2-2; D perhaps matches TRBD2 (5 bases). Germline values: CDR1 SGHNT, CDR2 YYREEE (reference sequence). The CDR3 runs to 16 residues. The ends were cut back, 4 bases at V and 1 base at J, with 14 bases in the middle. CDR3 nucleotides: TGTGCCAGCAGCACACCGGGAACACTGAACACCGGGGAGCTGTTTTTT. Protein product: CASSTPGTLNTGELFF.

The sample holds a few counts of this clonotype. The V gene is TRBV7-9, the J gene TRBJ1-1; 7 nucleotides match TRBD1. J was trimmed by 1 base and V by 5 bases; bases with no gene match: 13. The CDR3 loop spans 17 amino acids. Germline CDR1 and CDR2: SEHNR and FQNEAQ (reference sequence). DNA for the CDR3: TGTGCCAGCAGCACTATCCCGGGACAGAAACCGAACACTGAAGCTTTCTTT. This encodes CASSTIPGQKPNTEAFF.

This chain connects TRBV5-4 to TRBJ2-7; possibly TRBD2 for D (6 bases). Trimming took 4 bases from V and 3 from J, leaving 20 bases between them. The CDR3 has 16 amino acids. The V gene's germline CDR1 is SGHNT and CDR2 YYREEE (reference sequence). The CDR3 nucleotides are TGTGCCAGCAGCCTGGGGACTCCGCACCCTGACTACGAGCAGTACTTC. It codes for CASSLGTPHPDYEQYF.

This chain joins TRBV6-9 and TRBJ2-7, with 7 bases lining up with TRBD1. CDR3 length equals 13 residues. Trimming took 5 bases from V and 6 from J; bases not matched to a gene: 7. Germline assignment: CDR1 MNHGY and CDR2 SVAAGI. The CDR3 DNA sequence: TGTGCCAGCAGTCCGCGACAGGGCCGCGAGCAGTACTTC. Amino acids: CASSPRQGREQYF.

The table lists this clonotype with a few counts. The J gene is TRBJ2-3, the V gene TRBV6-6; TRBD2 agrees at 8 bases. V was clipped by 6 bases and J by 2 bases; unmatched bases: 4. Germline CDR1 reads MNHNY; CDR2 reads SVGAGI (reference sequence). CDR3 length: 14 residues. This CDR3 is CASRRRGDTDTQYF. CDR3 nucleotides: TGTGCCAGCAGACGGCGGGGGGACACAGATACGCAGTATTTT.

The chain links TRBV3-1 to TRBJ2-5, with D possibly being TRBD1 (5 bases). CDR1 and CDR2 from the germline V gene are LGHDT and YNNKEL (reference sequence). This CDR3 region has 15 residues. V shed 0 bases and J shed 1 base, with 9 bases lying between them. CDR3 coding DNA: TGTGCCAGCAGCCAAGATTTAGGGGCCCAAGAGACCCAGTACTTC. Translation: CASSQDLGAQETQYF.